This TCR beta chain was captured by sequencing in a study of cytomegalovirus exposure and HLA in healthy donors. Study outcomes and limitations: Cytomegalovirus-associated TCR beta chains were listed, numbering 150 to 200. Prior analysis indicated that the majority of TCR beta V segments exhibited productivity approximately 90% or approximately 30% of the time.

Germline CDR1 MGHRA, CDR2 YSYEKL. CDR3 length: 15 amino acids. Trimming left V 0 bases short and J 1 base short, with 9 bases between. This clone appeared once. Its antigen remains unknown. Both 60 Vbeta primers and 13 Jbeta primers went into the PCR. Only in-frame clones appear in the TCRdb table, and some are missing; sequencing was by immunoSEQ multiplex PCR. The repertoire includes some 150,000 clones, around 73% of them detected once, and about 1.3% sits in the top ten. This sequence joins TRBV4-1 and TRBJ1-1; D not certain. This TCR came from a male donor in good health and CMV-seronegative. What was sequenced was PBMCs. This CDR3 is CASSQDPGRNTEAFF. CDR3 nucleotide sequence: TGCGCCAGCAGCCAAGACCCGGGTAGGAACACTGAAGCTTTCTTT.